These T cell receptor beta chains were read from a single sample in a study of T cell responses to AZD1222 COVID-19 vaccine. Clones were sequenced by immunoSEQ multiplex PCR, and TCRdb holds only the in-frame ones, with some missing. The table lists tens of thousands of clones, around 78% of them singletons. The specimen was peripheral blood, collected 28 days after the second AZD1222 dose. Receptors originate from an adult who received the AZD1222 COVID-19 vaccine. CDR3s leave out the opening cysteine and the closing phenylalanine or tryptophan. Part of the rows lack a size; the others show once, few, many or a class for expanded clones.

V	J	size	CDR3
TRBV7-9	TRBJ1-6	-	ASSGSGGNSPLH
TRBV4-2	TRBJ2-1	-	ASSQDRKGGSSYNEQF
TRBV5-1	TRBJ2-7	once	ASSPGLAVGEQY
TRBV11-3	TRBJ1-4	-	ASSLGPRIPNEKLF
TRBV2	TRBJ1-6	-	ASSELYRNSPLH
TRBV18	TRBJ1-5	-	ASSPPAGAQH
TRBV3-1/TRBV3-2	TRBJ1-4	few	ASSQWGREDEKLF
TRBV6-5	TRBJ1-2	-	ASSQGGGYT
TRBV19	TRBJ1-4	-	ASSISQGAGEKLF
TRBV6-2/TRBV6-3	TRBJ1-2	-	ASSYSEGSDGYT
TRBV19	TRBJ1-2	-	ASSTRPYSPYGYT
TRBV6-5	TRBJ1-2	-	ASSYDRGEGYT
TRBV3-1/TRBV3-2	TRBJ2-3	-	ASSQSLGGGPSSTDTQY
TRBV30	TRBJ1-1	-	AQEGQITAGTEAF
TRBV28	TRBJ1-2	-	ASSLGRLPNYGYT
TRBV4-1	TRBJ2-1	-	ASRYGTTNNEQF
TRBV7-2	TRBJ1-1	few	ASSGVQMNTEAF
TRBV18	TRBJ1-4	-	ASSPPAGVEKLF
TRBV20-1	TRBJ2-3	-	SPSSTDTQY
TRBV30	TRBJ1-4	-	AWSVGRWFRTVGEKLF
TRBV5-6	TRBJ1-4	-	ASSQNTGNAI
TRBV7-2	TRBJ2-2	few	ASSYGQGGGAGELF
TRBV7-9	TRBJ2-2	-	ASSLAHGTVNTGELF
TRBV11-2	TRBJ1-2	-	ASSPFAQGAYGYT
TRBV7-8	TRBJ1-1	-	ASSRDSLSVAF
TRBV24-1	TRBJ2-2	few	ATSGRANTGELF
TRBV4-3	TRBJ1-2	-	ASSQDGWANYGYT
TRBV6-4	TRBJ1-3	once	ASRHPRNSGNTIY
TRBV27	TRBJ1-1	few	ASSPPNTEAF
TRBV7-2	TRBJ1-4	-	ASSLHGTGSEKLF
TRBV5-1	TRBJ1-2	-	ASSLNLQGGGYT
TRBV6-2/TRBV6-3	TRBJ2-6	-	ASSYKVSGANVLT
TRBV7-2	TRBJ2-1	-	ASSLVAGGPINEQF
TRBV4-1	TRBJ1-1	-	ASSQTKRRGGLEAF
TRBV19	TRBJ2-3	-	ASSMSGSTDTQY
TRBV11-3	TRBJ2-2	-	ASSPMGAQNTGELF
TRBV6-5	TRBJ1-6	-	AIRRGGRDNSPLH
TRBV13	TRBJ1-2	-	ASSLTGNLYGYT